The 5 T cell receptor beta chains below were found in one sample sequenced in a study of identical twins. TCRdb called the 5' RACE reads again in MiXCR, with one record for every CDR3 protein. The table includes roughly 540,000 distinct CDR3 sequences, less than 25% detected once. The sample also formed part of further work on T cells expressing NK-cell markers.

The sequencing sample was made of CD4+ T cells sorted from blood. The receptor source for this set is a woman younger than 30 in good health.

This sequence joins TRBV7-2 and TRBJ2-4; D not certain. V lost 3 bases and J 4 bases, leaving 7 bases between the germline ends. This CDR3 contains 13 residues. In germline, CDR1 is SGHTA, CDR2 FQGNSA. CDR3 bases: TGTGCCAGCAGCTTCCACGGTAAAAACATTCAGTACTTC. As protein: CASSFHGKNIQYF.

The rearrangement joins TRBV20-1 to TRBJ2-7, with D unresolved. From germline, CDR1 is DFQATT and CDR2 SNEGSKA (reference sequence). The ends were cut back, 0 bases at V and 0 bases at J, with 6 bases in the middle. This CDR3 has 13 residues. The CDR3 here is CSARDGSSYEQYF. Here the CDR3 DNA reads TGCAGTGCTAGAGATGGTAGCTCCTACGAGCAGTACTTC.

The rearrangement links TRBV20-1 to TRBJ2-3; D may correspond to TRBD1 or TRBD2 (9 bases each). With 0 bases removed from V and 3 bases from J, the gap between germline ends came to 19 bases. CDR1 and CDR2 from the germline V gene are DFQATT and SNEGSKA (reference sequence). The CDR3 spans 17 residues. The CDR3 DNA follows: TGCAGTGCTAGAGATCCCCTAGCGGGACAGGGTACAGATACGCAGTATTTT. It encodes CSARDPLAGQGTDTQYF.

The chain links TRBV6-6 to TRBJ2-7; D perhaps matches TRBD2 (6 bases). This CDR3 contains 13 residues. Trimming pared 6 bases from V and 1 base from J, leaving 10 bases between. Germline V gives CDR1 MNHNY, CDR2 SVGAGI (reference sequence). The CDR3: CASSHGLSYEQYF. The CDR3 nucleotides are TGTGCCAGCAGCCACGGACTATCCTACGAGCAGTACTTC.

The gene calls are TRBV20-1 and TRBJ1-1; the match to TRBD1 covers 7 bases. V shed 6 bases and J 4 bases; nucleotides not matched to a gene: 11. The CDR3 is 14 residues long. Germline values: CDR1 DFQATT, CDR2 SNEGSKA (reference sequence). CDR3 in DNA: TGCAGTGCCCACCAGGGGGGCCGGAGCACTGAAGCTTTCTTT. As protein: CSAHQGGRSTEAFF.